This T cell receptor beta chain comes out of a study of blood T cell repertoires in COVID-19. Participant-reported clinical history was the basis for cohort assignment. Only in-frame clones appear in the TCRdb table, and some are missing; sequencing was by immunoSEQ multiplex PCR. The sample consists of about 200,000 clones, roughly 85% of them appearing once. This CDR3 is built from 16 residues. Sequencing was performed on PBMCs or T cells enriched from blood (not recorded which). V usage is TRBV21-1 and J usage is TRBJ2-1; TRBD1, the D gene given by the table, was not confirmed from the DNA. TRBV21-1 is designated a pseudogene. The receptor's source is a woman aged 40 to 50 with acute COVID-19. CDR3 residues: CATRLGGGTANNEQFF. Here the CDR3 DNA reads TGTGCCACGAGGCTGGGGGGCGGGACAGCTAACAATGAGCAGTTCTTC.